These T cell receptor beta chains were read from a single sample in a study of blood T cell repertoires in COVID-19. The repertoire was sequenced with immunoSEQ multiplex PCR; TCRdb's copy has only in-frame clones and lacks some. The sample holds 220,000 or so clones; over 60% are singletons and the top ten take approximately 6%. The sample comprised peripheral blood. The receptors were gathered from a woman in her seventies with acute or convalescent COVID-19. The CDR3 runs from the conserved cysteine through the conserved F or W. The D gene is left open where the match is weak. Not every row has a clone size; where given, it reads once, few, many or a size class.

j_call v_call clone_size d_call cdr3_aa cdr3_nt
TRBJ1-4 TRBV19 NA NA CASTLGDFNEKLFF TGTGCCAGTACTCTCGGGGACTTCAATGAAAAACTGTTTTTT
TRBJ1-1 TRBV2 once TRBD1 CASRAVGGGNTEAFF TGTGCCAGCAGAGCCGTAGGGGGCGGCAACACTGAAGCTTTCTTT
TRBJ1-1 TRBV28 NA NA CASSFRGNTEAFF TGTGCCAGCAGTTTCAGGGGGAACACTGAAGCTTTCTTT
TRBJ2-1 TRBV4-1 NA NA CASSQDETAGISYNEQFF TGCGCCAGCAGCCAAGATGAAACGGCGGGAATCTCCTACAATGAGCAGTTCTTC
TRBJ1-4 TRBV28 NA NA CASRLPTASNEKLFF TGTGCCAGCAGGTTACCGACAGCGTCTAATGAAAAACTGTTTTTT
TRBJ1-2 TRBV7-9 NA TRBD1 CASSLGDRRPYGYTF TGTGCCAGCAGCTTAGGGGACAGGAGACCCTATGGCTACACCTTC
TRBJ2-7 TRBV9 NA TRBD2 CASSVGLAGPYEQYF TGTGCCAGCAGCGTAGGACTAGCGGGACCCTACGAGCAGTACTTC
TRBJ2-1 TRBV25-1 NA NA CASSNWAEYNEQFF TGTGCCAGCAGTAATTGGGCAGAATACAATGAGCAGTTCTTC
TRBJ2-4 TRBV19 NA NA CATEDKIAKNIQYF TGTGCCACCGAGGACAAAATAGCCAAAAACATTCAGTACTTC
TRBJ2-5 TRBV5-4 NA NA CASSSLGTDGTQYF TGTGCCAGCAGCTCCCTGGGGACTGATGGGACCCAGTACTTC
TRBJ2-1 TRBV28 few TRBD2 CASSSPGLARYNEQFF TGTGCCAGCAGTTCACCGGGACTAGCGCGCTACAATGAGCAGTTCTTC
TRBJ2-5 TRBV5-1 once TRBD1 CASTGQGQETQYF TGCGCCAGCACAGGACAGGGGCAAGAGACCCAGTACTTC
TRBJ1-6 TRBV6-5 few NA CASSLSGSPLHF TGTGCCAGCAGCCTCAGCGGTTCACCCCTCCACTTT
TRBJ1-5 TRBV24-1 NA NA CATSDSAGGGNQPQHF TGTGCCACCAGTGATTCGGCAGGTGGTGGGAATCAGCCCCAGCATTTT
TRBJ2-2 TRBV7-9 NA NA CASTLLTGRNAGELFF TGTGCCAGCACCCTTCTGACAGGGAGGAACGCCGGGGAGCTGTTTTTT
TRBJ2-7 TRBV2 NA NA CASKGWGRGGRGEQYF TGTGCCAGCAAGGGCTGGGGGCGAGGAGGCCGGGGCGAGCAGTACTTC
TRBJ1-2 TRBV2 NA TRBD1 CASSGPQGAYGYTF TGTGCCAGCAGTGGCCCCCAGGGGGCGTATGGCTACACCTTC
TRBJ2-3 TRBV27 NA TRBD1 CASRHRGVGTDTQYF TGTGCCAGCAGGCACAGGGGGGTGGGCACAGATACGCAGTATTTT
TRBJ1-2 TRBV28 once TRBD1 CASSRQGAEGYTF TGTGCCAGCAGTCGACAGGGGGCGGAAGGCTACACCTTC
TRBJ2-3 TRBV5-1 NA NA CASSLEGDTQYF TGCGCCAGCAGCTTGGAGGGGGATACGCAGTATTTT
TRBJ2-1 TRBV7-8 few NA CASSLAAGSSYNEQFF TGTGCCAGCAGCTTAGCTGCGGGTAGCTCCTACAATGAGCAGTTCTTC
TRBJ2-1 TRBV7-8 NA TRBD2 CASSLMTSGSDEQFF TGTGCCAGCAGCTTAATGACTAGCGGGAGCGATGAGCAGTTCTTC
TRBJ2-6 TRBV5-1 NA NA CASRSSSGANVLTF TGCGCCAGCCGTAGTTCCTCTGGGGCCAACGTCCTGACTTTC
TRBJ2-7 TRBV7-6 few TRBD1 CASSFDRAGLAEQYF TGTGCCAGCAGTTTCGACAGGGCAGGCCTCGCCGAGCAGTACTTC
TRBJ2-7 TRBV5-4 NA TRBD2 CASSFGGGRAGYEQYF TGTGCCAGCAGCTTCGGGGGCGGGAGGGCTGGCTACGAGCAGTACTTC
TRBJ2-7 TRBV10-3 NA TRBD2 CATWTSGREEQYF TGTGCCACCTGGACTAGCGGGAGGGAGGAGCAGTACTTC
TRBJ2-7 TRBV7-2 few NA CASSLEFGGTYEQYF TGTGCCAGCAGCTTAGAATTCGGGGGTACCTACGAGCAGTACTTC
TRBJ1-2 TRBV6-4 few NA CASSDERRGINYGYTF TGTGCCAGCAGTGACGAGCGCAGGGGAATTAACTATGGCTACACCTTC
TRBJ2-1 TRBV7-2 NA NA CASSPTQYNEQFF TGTGCCAGCAGCCCCACTCAATACAATGAGCAGTTCTTC
TRBJ1-1 TRBV9 NA NA CASSVEPGDTEAFF TGTGCCAGCAGCGTAGAGCCCGGGGACACTGAAGCTTTCTTT
TRBJ2-7 TRBV7-2 NA NA CASSSQTGNEQYF TGTGCCAGCAGCTCCCAGACTGGCAACGAGCAGTACTTC
TRBJ1-2 TRBV28 NA TRBD1 CASRLGQGDGYTF TGTGCCAGCAGACTAGGACAGGGCGATGGCTACACCTTC
TRBJ1-1 TRBV28 NA TRBD1 CASRSDRGAGTEAFF TGTGCCAGCAGATCGGACAGGGGCGCTGGGACTGAAGCTTTCTTT